This TCR beta chain stems from a study of cytomegalovirus exposure and HLA in healthy donors (dated by TCRdb to 2017 to 2019). About the full investigation: According to an earlier analysis of around 600 of the donors, 200 million or so T cells yielded over 100 million unique TCR beta sequences and approximately 280 Gb of sequence data. An early release that covered approximately 600 HLA-typed donors contained around 300 gigabases of sequencing data and tens of millions of unique TCR sequences. Among the roughly 380 genotyped donors, approximately 81% belonged to the genetic ancestry cluster associated with self-reported Caucasian donors. The study aimed to test whether signatures of past pathogen exposure could be identified by cataloging public T cell receptors. The T cell repertoires of around 670 subjects were profiled by immunosequencing and related to cytomegalovirus serostatus. Along with the approximately 620-subject first cohort, a separate validation cohort of over 90 different subjects was used. To predict cytomegalovirus infection status, the study brought together high-throughput TCR immunosequencing, statistical association of individual TCRs with disease status, and machine learning. A later analysis re-examined previously published TCR beta repertoires from about 670 donors and added high-resolution HLA genotyping to investigate patterns of TCR occurrence. Rather than drawing on any new phenotypic data, the later analysis identified candidate immune exposures from TCR beta sequences and the way those sequences occurred across donors. An earlier analysis of approximately 630 of the donors applied high-throughput TCR beta sequencing to assess whether each TCR beta V gene segment acted as functional or pseudogenic. Donor age, sex, ethnicity and CMV serostatus were compiled alongside the repertoire data. Genome-wide SNP genotypes for about three fifths of the roughly 700 donors were used in a later genetic analysis, which treated that subset as a discovery cohort. Every discovery cohort repertoire had been produced on one sequencing platform. Class I and class II HLA loci were covered by the typing at four-digit resolution. The number of donors typed differed by locus, with 629-630 for A, B, C, DRB1 and DQB1, about 500 for DQA1, 606 for DPA1, and around 430 for DPB1. Roughly 5 DR-DQ haplotypes were handled as single units for association and clustering, since linkage in the cohort was strong. Across approximately 400 genotyped donors of the cohort, an average of about 240,000 unique TCR beta nucleotide sequences per donor were sequenced, and about a sixth of those sequences were non-productive. Study-level results and caveats: This cohort had only TCR beta chains sequenced, and the lack of alpha or paired-chain data limited which features could be detected. At a false discovery rate of 0.05, a later analysis linked around 17,000 TCR beta sequences to specific HLA alleles. A cluster of highly shared sequence variants was judged likely to be a technical artifact of the sequencing pipeline. Roughly uniform sequencing depth across donors was assumed in presence/absence analyses, although this assumption may not hold. Immune exposure information for the cohort was limited to CMV serostatus. Most CMV-associated TCR beta chains appeared to be HLA-restricted in a later analysis, and the HLA associations seemed to be driven largely by CMV exposure. Several of the top co-occurrence clusters appeared to be linked to parvovirus B19, influenza, CMV and Epstein-Barr virus, according to a later analysis. Because some donors lacked HLA typing at each locus, the association tests relied only on the typed subset. V-gene and J-gene trimming of TCR beta chains was associated with a missense DCLRE1C variant in a later genetic analysis, and the association was replicated in an independent cohort. Cytomegalovirus status was reported to be diagnosed by the classifier with high specificity and sensitivity in both the original and validation cohorts. Three of the identified cytomegalovirus-associated TCR beta chains were confirmed in vitro to be specific for cytomegalovirus antigens. A later analysis found that TCR association rates varied across HLA loci, with DRB1 alleles showing the most associated TCRs and HLA-C alleles the fewest. Approximately 18 rarely observed V segments, including chromosome 9 orphons, were excluded from the earlier analysis of a few hundred of the donors because counts were too low. Correlated functional status among segregating V segments might be attributable to linkage disequilibrium, but an unknown experimental factor could not be ruled out. When HLA alleles, especially DR and DQ, strongly co-occurred, TCR associations were difficult to assign to individual alleles. A further reported finding was that TCR beta sequences accurately predicted the HLA-A and HLA-B alleles for most subjects in the first cohort. Compared with the roughly 600-donor mean, donors in an Asian-associated ancestry cluster had fewer N-insertions in productive TCRs, according to a later genetic analysis. According to the authors, the approach could potentially be generalized to other disease states and immunological phenotypes. In a later analysis, HLA-associated TCR beta chains showed more clonal expansion and lower generation probabilities than non-associated chains that were equally common. Because the 87-base-pair reads could not distinguish some IMGT-functional V segments, including TRBV6-2 and TRBV6-3, those segments were excluded. The study listed 164 TCR beta chains as associated with cytomegalovirus. Across donors, most TCR sequences were observed very rarely, whereas some public TCRs were present in many individuals. An earlier analysis of 450 to 750 of the donors showed that most TCR beta V segments appeared in productive rearrangements either about 90% or about 30% of the time, which broadly matched IMGT annotations.

As for this clone: The target of this receptor is not known.

The library relied on the immunoSEQ multiplex PCR assay. For the multiplex PCR, a mixture combining 60 forward primers for TCR Vbeta segments and 13 reverse primers for TCR Jbeta segments was used. The CDR3 region of rearranged TCR beta genes was amplified from genomic DNA by a multiplex PCR assay. On the Illumina HiSeq System, the amplified TCR beta libraries were sequenced as 87-base-pair reads. From the authors' description of their analysis: In a later analysis, tens of millions of unique TCR beta chains were counted across the roughly 610 repertoires, and around 10 million of these chains were shared by at least two donors. Raw reads were error-corrected and collapsed into unique sequences with a nearest-neighbor algorithm that merged closely related sequences to remove PCR and sequencing errors. V, D and J gene segments were assigned by aligning CDR3 sequences to IMGT reference sequences. For a sequence to be retained, at least a six-nucleotide match to both a V gene segment and a J gene segment was required. A rearrangement counted as productive if the CDR3 had no stop codons and remained in frame with V and J, and every other rearrangement counted as non-productive. CDR3 was defined by IMGT convention, running from the second conserved V-encoded cysteine to the conserved J-encoded phenylalanine. The earlier analysis of more than 450 of the donors excluded sequences that lacked an unambiguous match to a single V gene segment. An earlier analysis of a few hundred of the donors called V segments functional above 56.7% productive rearrangements and segregating when the between-donor standard deviation exceeded 5%. A statistical classification framework was developed to diagnose cytomegalovirus status using the catalog of TCR beta chain sequences. V and J gene assignment, in a later analysis, came from comparing TCR nucleotide sequences with IMGT/GENE-DB human TR gene sequences. Using the TCRdist pipeline, a later analysis assigned CDR3 sequences along with most-parsimonious VDJ recombination scenarios. In a later analysis, each TCR beta chain was defined by its CDR3 amino acid sequence together with its V-gene family, and reads lacking a unique V-gene family were excluded. A later analysis removed 592 highly shared, low-generation-probability nucleotide sequences to deal with suspected cross-contamination and a sequencing artifact. A later analysis calculated a clonal expansion index for each public chain from normalized within-repertoire ranks of inferred template counts. In a later analysis, generation probabilities were computed with a VDJ recombination model fitted to out-of-frame rearrangements, and the resulting probabilities were checked against IGoR. In a later analysis, hypergeometric tests were used to score TCR-TCR, TCR-HLA and TCR-CMV co-occurrence, with a repertoire-size bias correction applied to TCR pairs. To estimate false discovery rates, a later analysis permuted the HLA or CMV assignments 20 times. In a later analysis, co-occurring TCRs were grouped with DBSCAN, and TCRdist sequence similarity was added when clustering was performed within HLA-allele-positive subsets. For co-occurrence clustering, repertoires with fewer than 30,000 or more than 120,000 public chains were excluded, along with five repertoires with anomalous nucleotide sharing. TCRdb mirrors the immuneACCESS table, restricted to in-frame sequences. Some clones are absent from its copies; in checked studies, under half trace to an unresolved V gene, and the reason for the others is unknown. V and J calls and clone size follow that table, whereas D and trimming were derived from the DNA. The sample table includes about 41,000 clones. The ten largest clones capture 6.2% of the sample.

The germline V gene provides CDR1 SGHTA and CDR2 FQGNSA. Taken from cysteine to phenylalanine, the CDR3 has 14 residues. Solely the CDR3 DNA is kept, with 42 bases framed from the first base. Trimming takes 2 bases off V and 7 bases off J; junction bases not matched to a gene: 7. The cohort consisted of 670 or so healthy bone marrow donors. At the time of sampling, all cohort members were nominally healthy, though unrecorded immune exposures were likely present. The donor tested CMV seronegative, placing the donor among the 350 to 400 seronegative members of the cohort. A peripheral blood sample was collected from each donor, and TCR beta sequencing was performed on peripheral blood mononuclear cells. Genomic DNA extraction from the blood cell samples was performed with the Qiagen DNeasy Blood Extraction Kit.

The sequenced sample was PBMCs. This chain is built from TRBV7-2 and TRBJ1-2; the central 7 bases match TRBD1. The receptor was derived from a man under 40 in good health and CMV-seronegative. CDR3 region: CASSLTSAGGGYTF. The nucleotide sequence reads TGTGCCAGCAGCTTAACTTCGGCAGGGGGTGGCTACACCTTC.